The next 22 T cell receptor beta chains were all read from a single sample in a study of tumor-infiltrating lymphocytes in primary liver carcinoma. The authors took blood RNA from unsorted whole blood and also extracted germline DNA. Constant-region priming of roughly 500 ng total RNA yielded TCR beta cDNA. Three nested multiplex PCR rounds, a slightly modified ARM-PCR method, built the TCR beta libraries. The first two PCR rounds, nine to ten cycles each, used TRBV1-TRBV30 forward primers and a C-beta reverse primer. TCRdb analysed the multiplex PCR reads with MiXCR anew, one entry per CDR3 protein. The sample shows almost 200,000 distinct CDR3 sequences, 65% of them seen only once. Source material: peripheral blood. These receptors came from a woman between 55 and 75 years old with primary liver carcinoma and hepatitis B virus infection.

Comments on this clonotype: A single base separates this from a much larger clone, so it may be a read error. V and J are TRBV29-1 and TRBJ1-4, with D tentatively TRBD1 (5 bases). Trimming removed 4 bases at V and 6 bases at J, with 18 bases between. CDR1 SQVTM and CDR2 ANQGSEA come from the germline V gene. The CDR3 length is 15 residues. The CDR3 sequence: CSVGVGDYTDEKLFF. DNA of the CDR3: TGCAGCGTTGGTGTAGGGGACTATACCGATGAAAAACTGTTTTTT.

CDR3 residues: CASSPSGGSHNSPLHF. CDR3 bases: TGTGCCAGCAGCCCGAGCGGGGGGTCGCATAATTCACCCCTCCACTTT. The V call is TRBV7-8, the J call TRBJ1-6; possibly TRBD1 for D (5 bases). Trimming removed 5 bases from V and 5 bases from J, with 16 bases in between. Germline CDR1 and CDR2: SGHVS and FQNEAQ. The CDR3 is 16 amino acids.

This clonotype was detected a few times. V gene TRBV28 combines with J gene TRBJ1-6, with 10 bases aligning to TRBD1. The V and J ends lost 5 bases and 10 bases, in that order; junction bases with no gene match: 8. This CDR3 comprises 15 residues. Germline CDR1 and CDR2: MDHEN and SYDVKM. Here the CDR3 reads CASSPPGTGVSPLHF. The CDR3, as DNA: TGTGCCAGCAGTCCCCCCGGGACAGGGGTCTCACCCCTCCACTTT.

In regard to this clonotype: This sequence may be a read error, since a much larger clone differs from it by one base. V gene TRBV10-2 combines with J gene TRBJ2-5, with a weak D call TRBD2 (5 bases). The V gene lost 3 bases and the J gene lost 5 bases, with 10 bases spanning the gap. This CDR3 region has 13 residues. The germline gives CDR1 WSHSY, CDR2 SAAADI. The CDR3 is CASSEGTRETQYF. CDR3 coding DNA: TGCGCCAGCAGTGAAGGAACTAGGGAGACCCAGTACTTC.

On this clonotype itself: The junction differs from germline at one of its ends, possibly a read error. The chain employs TRBV6-1 and TRBJ1-5, with D possibly TRBD1 on 6 matching bases. This CDR3 is built from 13 residues. Germline CDR1 reads MNHNS; CDR2 reads SASEGT. The CDR3 reads CANSPQGRAPQHF. The CDR3 nucleotides are TGTGCCAACAGTCCTCAGGGGAGGGCGCCCCAGCATTTT.

Note on this clonotype: This may come from a read error, since a much larger clone is one base off. The chain combines TRBV6-1 with TRBJ2-1; D may match TRBD1 or TRBD2 (9 bases each). The CDR3 loop spans 17 amino acids. Germline CDR1 is MNHNS and CDR2 is SASEGT. Here the CDR3 DNA reads TGTACCAGCACAGGGGGCGGGAGGGACCACTCCTACAATGAGCAGTTCTTC. Translated: CTSTGGGRDHSYNEQFF.

This clonotype appeared a single time. The rearrangement uses TRBV11-2 and TRBJ1-2; the D is unclear. Germline V CDR1 and CDR2: SGHAT, FQNNGV. This CDR3 is 15 amino acids long. V lost 0 bases to trimming and J lost 5 bases, with 13 bases between them. The CDR3 protein is CASSLDSIGKYGYTF. The CDR3 DNA reads as TGTGCCAGCAGCTTAGATTCTATCGGGAAGTATGGCTACACCTTC.

The genes are TRBV18 and TRBJ1-2, with 10 nucleotides matching TRBD1. Germline V gene sequence: CDR1 KGHSH, CDR2 LQKENI. The length of the CDR3 is 15 residues. The junction had 6 bases not matched to a gene; V was cut back by 4 bases and J by 4 bases. The CDR3 reads CASSLGQGKLYGYTF. The CDR3 DNA reads TGTGCCAGCTCACTGGGACAGGGGAAACTCTATGGCTACACCTTC.

Of note for this clonotype: One junction end disagrees with the germline gene, perhaps due to a read error. The CDR3 DNA sequence: TGTGCCACCAGTTACTTGTCAGGGGGCCTACTCCTCTCTGGGGCCAACGTCCTGACTTTC. Protein product: CATSYLSGGLLLSGANVLTF. V and J are TRBV6-5 and TRBJ2-6; 8 nucleotides agree with TRBD1. This CDR3 region has 20 residues. The germline gives CDR1 MNHEY, CDR2 SVGAGI.

The chain recombines TRBV19 with TRBJ1-2, with D tentatively TRBD1 (5 bases). The germline V and J ends were trimmed by 9 bases and 7 bases, with 9 bases remaining between them. The germline V gene has CDR1 LNHDA and CDR2 SQIVND (reference sequence). This CDR3 is built from 10 residues. The DNA of the CDR3 is TGTGCCAGCCTCGGGGGTGGCTACACCTTC. It codes for CASLGGGYTF.

This clonotype was detected a few times. This may be a read error, as it is one base from a much larger clone. Given the absence of the conserved phenylalanine or tryptophan at the CDR3 end, a read error is likely. The genes are TRBV12-3 or TRBV12-4 and TRBJ1-5; no reliable D call. Trimming removed 6 bases at V and 0 bases at J, with 9 bases between. The length of the CDR3 is 14 residues. The chain's CDR3 is CASSDKGSNQPQHS. In nucleotides, the CDR3 is TGTGCCAGCAGCGATAAAGGTAGCAATCAGCCCCAGCATTCT.

The rearrangement joins TRBV20-1 to TRBJ2-7; 9 bases line up with TRBD2. The CDR3 spans 14 residues. In germline, CDR1 is DFQATT, CDR2 SNEGSKA (reference sequence). V was clipped by 1 base and J by 3 bases; unmatched bases: 4. CDR3 sequence reads: CSARATSGRYEQYF. In DNA form, the CDR3 reads TGCAGTGCTAGAGCTACTAGCGGGCGCTACGAGCAGTACTTC.

This chain links TRBV28 with TRBJ2-3; TRBD1 matches at 10 bases. Germline V gene sequence: CDR1 MDHEN, CDR2 SYDVKM. This CDR3 spans 15 amino acids. V lost 7 bases and J lost 5; bases outside the gene matches: 9. The CDR3 DNA is TGTGCCAGCACCTTGGGAGGACAGGGGGGAGATACGCAGTATTTT. The encoded protein is CASTLGGQGGDTQYF.

Comment on this clonotype: A junction boundary mismatches the germline segment, possibly from a read error. The rearrangement uses TRBV11-1 and TRBJ2-3; no reliable D call. The V gene's germline CDR1 is SGHAT and CDR2 FQDESV (reference sequence). The CDR3 sequence is 14 residues long. CDR3 sequence (DNA): TGTGCCAGCAGCCTAGACAAGGGCGCAGATACGCAGTACTTT. This encodes CASSLDKGADTQYF.

The chain links TRBV6-5 to TRBJ2-1; TRBD1 is a possible D gene (6 bases). Trimming took off 0 bases at V and 12 bases at J, with 6 bases between the two ends. Germline V gene data show CDR1 as MNHEY and CDR2 as SVGAGI. This CDR3 contains 11 residues. This chain's CDR3 is CASSYSGGQFF. CDR3 coding DNA: TGTGCCAGCAGTTACTCAGGGGGGCAGTTCTTC.

A note on this clonotype: A much larger clone lies a single base off, so this may be a read error. This rearrangement joins TRBV12-3 or TRBV12-4 to TRBJ2-2; no definite D call. Trimming left V 7 bases short and J 7 bases short, with 19 bases between. This CDR3 has 15 amino acids. Here the CDR3 DNA reads TGTGCCAGCACTCCCCCGACTGGCCTGGGCGGGGAGCTGTTTTTT. Amino acids: CASTPPTGLGGELFF.

As to this clonotype: A much more abundant neighbour one base away suggests this may be a read error. The chain is built from TRBV24-1 and TRBJ2-1; tentatively, D is TRBD1 or TRBD2 (6 bases each). CDR1 and CDR2 (germline): KGHDR, SFDVKD. The CDR3 is 17 residues long. Trimming took off 0 bases at V and 7 bases at J, with 18 bases between the two ends. CDR3 nucleotides: TGTGCCACCAGTGATTTGAATCCCCCACAGGGAGGAAATGAGCAGTTCTTC. It specifies CATSDLNPPQGGNEQFF.

On this clonotype: Since the CDR3 does not end with the conserved phenylalanine or tryptophan, this likely comes from a read error. This rearrangement joins TRBV11-2 to TRBJ2-1; 8 nucleotides line up with TRBD2. From germline, CDR1 is SGHAT and CDR2 FQNNGV. V was pared by 1 base and J by 0 bases, with 5 bases of the junction left unmatched. There are 17 residues in the CDR3. The CDR3 protein is CASSLGGGRTSYNEQFL. The CDR3 nucleotides read TGTGCCAGCAGCTTAGGGGGCGGGAGGACCTCCTACAATGAGCAGTTCTTA.

The V and J genes are TRBV11-2 and TRBJ2-7, with 9 bases aligning to TRBD2. This CDR3 has 17 amino acids. Germline V gene lookup returns CDR1 SGHAT and CDR2 FQNNGV. The J segment lost 9 bases and the V segment lost 0 bases, leaving 15 bases of the junction unmatched. The CDR3 loop is CASSLDLPGGRGHVQYF. CDR3 DNA: TGTGCCAGCAGCTTAGATCTCCCTGGCGGGAGGGGTCACGTGCAGTACTTC.

Only one count was recorded for this clonotype. Compared with germline, one end of the junction differs, possibly owing to a read error. This chain connects TRBV2 to TRBJ2-3, with 8 bases matching TRBD2. The germline gives CDR1 SNHLY, CDR2 FYNNEI. The CDR3 length is 14 residues. For the CDR3, the DNA is TGTGCCGGCAGTGGTATCGGGGGGGCAAATACGCAGTATTTT. Translation gives CAGSGIGGANTQYF.

This clonotype was seen more than once but under ten times. Sequence at one end of the junction differs from germline and may be a read error. This chain joins TRBV7-9 and TRBJ2-1; 11 bases are a match to TRBD2. CDR1 and CDR2 (germline): SEHNR, FQNEAQ (reference sequence). CDR3 length: 15 amino acids. CDR3 amino acids: CASSLRLAGINGQFF. CDR3 nucleotides: TGTGCCAGCAGCTTAAGACTAGCGGGGATCAATGGGCAGTTCTTC.

To note about this clonotype: Its ends do not fully match the called genes, so a read error is possible. The V and J genes are TRBV29-1 and TRBJ1-1; D not resolved. This CDR3 comprises 10 residues. Germline V gene sequence: CDR1 SQVTM, CDR2 ANQGSEA. The CDR3 region has the DNA TGCAGCGTTCTACTCTCTGAAGCTCTCTTT. It codes for CSVLLSEALF.